The clone carrying this TCR beta chain has only a few counts. Antigen specificity is unknown. This sample stems from a study of T-cell memory formation after mild COVID-19. Study background: Largely, TCR clusters stayed within a single donor.

Per germline, CDR1 SNHLY and CDR2 FYNNEI. V was pared by 6 bases and J by 3 bases, with 7 bases of the junction left unmatched. There are 16 residues in the CDR3. TCRdb ran MiXCR on the 5' RACE reads and lists one entry per CDR3 protein. In the table there are more than 250,000 distinct CDR3 sequences, roughly 17% of which are singletons. General study points: Nothing showed for sure that second-wave clones peaking on day 37 were SARS-CoV-2 specific. The study found balanced CD4/CD8 in clones contracting day 15 to 85 and a CD4+ lean in later expanders.

Sequencing was performed on PBMCs or a T cell subset sorted from them (not recorded which). The chain carries TRBV2 and TRBJ1-4, with 10 positions matching TRBD1. The receptor comes from a young man who had mild COVID-19 (a few samples of this study predate the infection). Cell type and time point are not known. The CDR3 region has the DNA TGTGCCAGCAGCGCGACAGGGGGCCGCCCTAATGAAAAACTGTTTTTT. This sequence encodes CASSATGGRPNEKLFF. Using reference TRBV2 and TRBJ1-4 for the parts outside the CDR3, the full variable domain is EPEVTQTPSHQVTQMGQEVILRCVPISNHLYFYWYRQILGQKVEFLVSFYNNEISEKSEIFDDQFSVERPDGSNFTLKIRSTKLEDSAMYFCASSATGGRPNEKLFFGSGTQLSVL.